The 11 T cell receptor beta chains presented below share a single source sample, sequenced in a study of Ad26.COV2.S vaccination and SARS-CoV-2 variants. Assay used: immunoSEQ multiplex PCR; TCRdb lists only in-frame clones, some missing. The data show about 460,000 clones, with 80% to 90% seen just once and 1.7% held by the top ten. Noted treatment: some 19 received Ad26.COV2.S at low or high dose, single or two shots; about 5 received placebo; per-sample allocation not given. Day 63 after the first vaccine or placebo injection was the time point for sampling. Sequenced material: peripheral blood, taken in a trial of Ad26.COV2.S vaccine versus placebo. The receptor source for this set is a person between 18 and 59 years old who received the Ad26.COV2.S COVID-19 vaccine or a placebo.

This clone was observed once. The chain is built from TRBV19 and TRBJ2-1; TRBD2 matches at 12 bases. The CDR3 extends over 17 amino acids. With V trimmed by 8 bases and J by 0 bases, 8 bases remained unmatched. CDR1 is LNHDA and CDR2 is SQIVND in the germline V gene (reference sequence). The CDR3 sequence: CASSSTSGGHSYNEQFF. The CDR3 coding sequence is TGTGCCAGTTCCTCTACTAGCGGGGGGCACTCCTACAATGAGCAGTTCTTC.

The chain combines TRBV6-5 with TRBJ2-2, with TRBD1 matching over 8 bases. V shed 3 bases and J 5 bases; nucleotides not matched to a gene: 5. Germline-derived CDR1 and CDR2 are MNHEY and SVGAGI. The CDR3 is 15 residues long. The CDR3 reads CASSYQGALTGELFF. The DNA for the CDR3 is TGTGCCAGCAGTTATCAGGGGGCGCTTACCGGGGAGCTGTTTTTT.

V is TRBV30 and J is TRBJ1-2, with TRBD1 identical over 7 bases. The CDR3 length is 12 residues. With 3 bases clipped from V and 10 bases from J, the junction kept 8 bases outside the gene matches. Germline CDR1 is GTSNPN and CDR2 is SVGIG (reference sequence). The CDR3 region has the DNA TGTGCCTGGAGACGGGGGACAGTGGTCTACACCTTC. Encoded protein: CAWRRGTVVYTF.

The chain couples TRBV6-1 to TRBJ1-1; TRBD1 agrees at 12 bases. Germline V gene sequence: CDR1 MNHNS, CDR2 SASEGT. J was trimmed by 4 bases and V by 2 bases; bases with no gene match: 17. There are 20 residues in the CDR3. This CDR3 reads CASSETGTGGHMFWRTEAFF. The CDR3 DNA sequence: TGTGCCAGCAGTGAAACCGGGACAGGGGGCCATATGTTCTGGCGCACTGAAGCTTTCTTT.

The gene calls are TRBV7-9 and TRBJ1-3; D is uncertain. The CDR3 runs to 15 residues. The V end was cut by 1 base, the J end by 0 bases, with 7 bases between. Germline assignment: CDR1 SEHNR and CDR2 FQNEAQ (reference sequence). The CDR3 is CASSLDEVSGNTIYF. DNA of the CDR3: TGTGCCAGCAGCTTAGATGAGGTCTCTGGAAACACCATATATTTT.

The rearrangement links TRBV3-1 (or the pseudogene TRBV3-2) to TRBJ2-1; no clear D gene. CDR3 size: 15 residues. The germline V and J ends were trimmed by 1 base and 5 bases, with 12 bases remaining between them. The V gene's germline CDR1 is LGHDT and CDR2 YNNKEL (reference sequence). The CDR3 reads CASSQGMRNNNEQFF. In nucleotides, the CDR3 is TGTGCCAGCAGCCAAGGAATGCGGAACAACAATGAGCAGTTCTTC.

This chain joins TRBV27 and TRBJ2-7, with D maybe TRBD1 (5 bases). CDR1 MNHEY and CDR2 SMNVEV come from the germline V gene (reference sequence). This CDR3 has 14 residues. Trimming removed 7 bases at V and 0 bases at J, with 13 bases between. CDR3 sequence: CASKQGSSSYEQYF. The CDR3 DNA reads TGTGCCAGCAAGCAGGGATCCAGCTCCTACGAGCAGTACTTC.

The rearrangement joins TRBV7-8 to TRBJ1-2; the match to TRBD1 covers 11 bases. Germline-derived CDR1 and CDR2 are SGHVS and FQNEAQ. The CDR3 contains 14 residues. V shed 4 bases, J shed 7 bases, and the junction held 5 bases outside the gene matches. Here the CDR3 reads CASSSGQGAFGYTF. The CDR3 nucleotides read TGTGCCAGCAGCTCTGGACAGGGGGCGTTTGGCTACACCTTC.

The chain joins TRBV6-2 or TRBV6-3 to TRBJ1-1; 7 bases match TRBD1. The CDR3 spans 16 residues. V was clipped by 5 bases and J by 6 bases; unmatched bases: 15. In germline, CDR1 is MNHEY, CDR2 SVGEGT. The CDR3 loop is CASSNDRAPGGAEAFF. As DNA, the CDR3 is TGTGCCAGCAGTAACGACAGGGCGCCCGGGGGTGCTGAAGCTTTCTTT.

The rearrangement uses TRBV2 and TRBJ1-5; no reliable D call. Germline values: CDR1 SNHLY, CDR2 FYNNEI. There are 15 residues in the CDR3. Trimming took off 4 bases at V and 1 base at J, with 11 bases between the two ends. The CDR3 region has the DNA TGTGCCAGCAGTGGCATGGTAAACAGCAATCAGCCCCAGCATTTT. Amino acid sequence: CASSGMVNSNQPQHF.

A word on this clone: Other DNA sequences of this sample code for an identical CDR3. The V and J genes are TRBV19 and TRBJ2-7; 8 bases are shared with TRBD1. The CDR3 runs 14 residues. Germline CDR1 and CDR2: LNHDA and SQIVND (reference sequence). The V gene end was trimmed by 5 bases and the J gene end by 2 bases; junction bases not matched to a gene: 5. CDR3 DNA sequence: TGTGCCAGTAGTCTAGGACAGGGCCCCTACGAGCAGTACTTC. Translated, it gives CASSLGQGPYEQYF.